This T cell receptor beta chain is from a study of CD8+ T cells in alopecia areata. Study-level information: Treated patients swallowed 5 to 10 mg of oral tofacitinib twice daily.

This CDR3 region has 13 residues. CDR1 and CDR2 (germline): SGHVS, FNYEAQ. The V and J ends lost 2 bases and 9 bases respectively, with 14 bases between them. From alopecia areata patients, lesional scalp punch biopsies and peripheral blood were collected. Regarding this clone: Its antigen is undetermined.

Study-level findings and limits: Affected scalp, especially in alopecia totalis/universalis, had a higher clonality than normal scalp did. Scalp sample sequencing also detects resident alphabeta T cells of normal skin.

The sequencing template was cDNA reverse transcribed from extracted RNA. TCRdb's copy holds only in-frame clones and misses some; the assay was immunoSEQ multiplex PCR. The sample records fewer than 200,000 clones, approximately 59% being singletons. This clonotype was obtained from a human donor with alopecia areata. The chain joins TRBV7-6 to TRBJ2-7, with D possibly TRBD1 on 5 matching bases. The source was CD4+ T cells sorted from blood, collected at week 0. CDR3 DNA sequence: TGTGCCAGCAGCTTAACAGGACCCGCTGGGCAGTACTTC. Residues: CASSLTGPAGQYF.